This T cell receptor (beta chain) was identified in a study of blood T cell repertoires in COVID-19. Looked up from germline, CDR1 is SGHTA and CDR2 is FQGTGA. The CDR3 loop spans 15 amino acids. The V gene lost 5 bases and the J gene lost 1 base, with 12 bases spanning the gap. TCRdb's table, derived via immunoSEQ multiplex PCR, lists solely in-frame clones and lacks some. In the table there are over 80,000 clones, 79% of which are singletons. Sequencing was carried out using peripheral blood. This TCR derives from a woman aged 80 or over with active or convalescent COVID-19. The chain recombines TRBV7-3 with TRBJ2-1; unclear D gene. CDR3 in amino acids: CASSQTPGSYNEQFF. The CDR3 coding sequence is TGTGCCAGCAGCCAAACTCCTGGTTCCTACAATGAGCAGTTCTTC.